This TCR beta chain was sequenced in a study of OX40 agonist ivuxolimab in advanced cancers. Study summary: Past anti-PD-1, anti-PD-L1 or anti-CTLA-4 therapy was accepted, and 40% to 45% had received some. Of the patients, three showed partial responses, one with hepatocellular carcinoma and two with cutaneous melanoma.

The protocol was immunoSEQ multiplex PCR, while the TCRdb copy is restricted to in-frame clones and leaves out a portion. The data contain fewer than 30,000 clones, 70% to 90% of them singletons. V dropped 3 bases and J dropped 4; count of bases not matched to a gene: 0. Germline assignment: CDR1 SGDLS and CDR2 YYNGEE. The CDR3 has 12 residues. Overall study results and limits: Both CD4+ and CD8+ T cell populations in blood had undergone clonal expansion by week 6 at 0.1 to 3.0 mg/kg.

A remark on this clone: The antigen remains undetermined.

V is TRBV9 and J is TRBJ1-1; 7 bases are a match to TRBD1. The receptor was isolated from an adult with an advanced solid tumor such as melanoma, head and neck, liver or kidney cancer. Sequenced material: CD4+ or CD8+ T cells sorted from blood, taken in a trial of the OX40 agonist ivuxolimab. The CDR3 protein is CASSAGGTEAFF. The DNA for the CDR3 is TGTGCCAGCAGCGCAGGGGGCACTGAAGCTTTCTTT. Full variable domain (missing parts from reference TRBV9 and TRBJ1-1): DSGVTQTPKHLITATGQRVTLRCSPRSGDLSVYWYQQSLDQGLQFLIQYYNGEERAKGNILERFSAQQFPDLHSELNLSSLELGDSALYFCASSAGGTEAFFGQGTRLTVV.